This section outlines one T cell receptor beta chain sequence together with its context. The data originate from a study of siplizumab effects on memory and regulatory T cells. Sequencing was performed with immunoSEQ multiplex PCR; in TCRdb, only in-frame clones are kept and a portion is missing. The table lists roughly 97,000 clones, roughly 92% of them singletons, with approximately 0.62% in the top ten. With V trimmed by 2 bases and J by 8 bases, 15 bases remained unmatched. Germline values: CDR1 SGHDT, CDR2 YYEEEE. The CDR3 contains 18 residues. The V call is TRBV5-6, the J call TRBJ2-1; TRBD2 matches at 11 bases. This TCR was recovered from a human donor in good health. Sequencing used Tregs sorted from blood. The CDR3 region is CASSFLKFTSGSIDEQFF. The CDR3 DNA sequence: TGTGCCAGCAGCTTCTTAAAATTTACTAGCGGGAGTATCGATGAGCAGTTCTTC. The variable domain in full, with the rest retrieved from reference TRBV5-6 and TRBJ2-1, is DAGVTQSPTHLIKTRGQQVTLRCSPKSGHDTVSWYQQALGQGPQFIFQYYEEEERQRGNFPDRFSGHQFPNYSSELNVNALLLGDSALYLCASSFLKFTSGSIDEQFFGPGTRLTVL.